These T cell receptor beta chains were read from a single sample in a study of T-cell memory formation after mild COVID-19. TCRdb passed the 5' RACE reads through MiXCR, listing each CDR3 protein once. The table has more than 350,000 distinct CDR3 sequences, about 15% seen once. The sample was PBMCs or a T cell subset sorted from them (not recorded which). The receptors were gathered from a man aged 18 to 29 who had mild COVID-19 (a few samples of this study predate the infection). Cell type and time point are not known. The CDR3 runs from the conserved cysteine through the conserved F or W. A D gene is named only where the DNA matches it firmly. Size values are once, few and many counts, or a class for expanded clones, and some rows have none.

cdr3_length clone_size d_call j_call v_call cdr3_nt cdr3_aa
21 . . TRBJ1-1 TRBV4-2 TGTGCCAGCAGCCAAGATCCACGTACGGACTGGATTCAGGACATGAACACTGAAGCTTTCTTT CASSQDPRTDWIQDMNTEAFF
15 . TRBD1 TRBJ2-7 TRBV9 TGTGCCAGCAGCGTAGGGGACAGGGGGTCCTACGAGCAGTACTTC CASSVGDRGSYEQYF
14 . . TRBJ1-2 TRBV5-1 TGCGCCAGCAGCATGCACGGATCTAACTATGGCTACACCTTC CASSMHGSNYGYTF
15 many . TRBJ1-5 TRBV4-1 TGCGCCAGCAGCCAAGTGCGACAGGACAATCAGCCCCAGCATTTT CASSQVRQDNQPQHF
17 . . TRBJ2-3 TRBV4-1 TGCGCCAGCAGCCAACTTGACAGGGGAGGGATTTCAGATACGCAGTATTTT CASSQLDRGGISDTQYF
12 . . TRBJ2-1 TRBV2 TGTGCCAGCAGTTACACAGGGAAGGAGCAGTTCTTC CASSYTGKEQFF
12 . TRBD1 TRBJ1-2 TRBV12-3/TRBV12-4 TGTGCCAGCGGACGACAGGGGTGGTACTACACCTTC CASGRQGWYYTF
13 . TRBD1 TRBJ1-1 TRBV4-1 TGCGCCAGCAGCCACACAGGGGCGGTCGTAGCTTTCTTT CASSHTGAVVAFF
13 few . TRBJ1-1 TRBV18 TGTGCCAGCTTCCTACGACCGGGCACTGAAGCTTTCTTT CASFLRPGTEAFF
13 . . TRBJ1-6 TRBV19 TGTGCCAGTAGTCCCCAACTTGGTTCACCCCTCCACTTT CASSPQLGSPLHF
16 many TRBD2 TRBJ2-5 TRBV20-1 TGCAGTGCTAGAGATCCTGGGGGAGCGGGGGAGGGAACCCAGTACTTC CSARDPGGAGEGTQYF
17 few . TRBJ2-2 TRBV12-3/TRBV12-4 TGTGCCAGCAGTTCTGCAGGGGGGATAACGAACACCGGGGAGCTGTTTTTT CASSSAGGITNTGELFF
14 . TRBD1 TRBJ2-1 TRBV7-2 TGTGCCAGCAGCTTTCAGGGGGTTAGCAATGAGCAGTTCTTC CASSFQGVSNEQFF
14 . . TRBJ2-5 TRBV21-1 TGTGCCAGCAGCAAAATGGGAGGCCCGGCGACCCAGTACTTC CASSKMGGPATQYF
16 few . TRBJ2-7 TRBV15 TGTGCCACCAGCAGAGGGGCCGGGACACCGCCCAGGGAGCAGTACTTC CATSRGAGTPPREQYF
16 few . TRBJ2-4 TRBV14 TGTGCCAGCAGCCGCCTGGGGGGACGAGCCAAAAACATTCAGTACTTC CASSRLGGRAKNIQYF
21 . . TRBJ2-1 TRBV3-2 TGTGCCAGCAGCAGAGATAGAGTACTAGCGGGGCCTTTGTATTCTAACAATGAGCAGTTCTTC CASSRDRVLAGPLYSNNEQFF
14 few . TRBJ2-2 TRBV6-2/TRBV6-3 TGTGCCAGCAGTTACTTCCCCCAGGCCGGGGAGCTGTTTTTT CASSYFPQAGELFF
13 few . TRBJ2-1 TRBV5-6 TGTGCCAGCAGCCCTCCAGGGGACAATGAGCAGTTCTTC CASSPPGDNEQFF
14 . TRBD1 TRBJ1-1 TRBV4-1 TGCGCCAGCAGCCATGGACAGGGCAACACTGAAGCTTTCTTT CASSHGQGNTEAFF